This TCR beta chain derives from a study of OX40 agonist ivuxolimab in advanced cancers. Libraries were prepared by immunoSEQ multiplex PCR; TCRdb keeps only in-frame clonotypes and omits some of them. This table has under 15,000 clones, roughly 75% appearing once. The material was CD4+ or CD8+ T cells sorted from blood, obtained in a trial of the OX40 agonist ivuxolimab. The receptor's source is an adult with an advanced solid tumor such as melanoma, head and neck, liver or kidney cancer.

The CDR3 spells CAWTTVSYNEQFF. CDR3 sequence (DNA): TGTGCCTGGACGACAGTATCCTACAATGAGCAGTTCTTC. The rearrangement uses TRBV30 and TRBJ2-1, with D possibly being TRBD1 (5 bases). V lost 4 bases, J lost 1 base, and 8 bases lay in between. Looked up from germline, CDR1 is GTSNPN and CDR2 is SVGIG (reference sequence). The CDR3 totals 13 residues.